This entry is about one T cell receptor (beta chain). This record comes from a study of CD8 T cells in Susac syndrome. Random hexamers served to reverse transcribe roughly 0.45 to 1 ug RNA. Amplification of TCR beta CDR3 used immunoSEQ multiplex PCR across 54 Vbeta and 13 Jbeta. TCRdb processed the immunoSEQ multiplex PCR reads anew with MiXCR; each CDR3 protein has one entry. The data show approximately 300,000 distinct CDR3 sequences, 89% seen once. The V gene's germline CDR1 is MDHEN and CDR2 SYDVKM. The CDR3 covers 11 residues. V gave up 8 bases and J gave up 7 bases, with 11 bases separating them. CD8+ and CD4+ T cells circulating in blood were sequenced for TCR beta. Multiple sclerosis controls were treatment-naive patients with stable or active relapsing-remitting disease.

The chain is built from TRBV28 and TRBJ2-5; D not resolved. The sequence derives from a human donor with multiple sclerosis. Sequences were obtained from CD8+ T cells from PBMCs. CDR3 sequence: CASVQAGTQYF. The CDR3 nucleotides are TGTGCCAGCGTGCAAGCAGGGACCCAGTACTTC.